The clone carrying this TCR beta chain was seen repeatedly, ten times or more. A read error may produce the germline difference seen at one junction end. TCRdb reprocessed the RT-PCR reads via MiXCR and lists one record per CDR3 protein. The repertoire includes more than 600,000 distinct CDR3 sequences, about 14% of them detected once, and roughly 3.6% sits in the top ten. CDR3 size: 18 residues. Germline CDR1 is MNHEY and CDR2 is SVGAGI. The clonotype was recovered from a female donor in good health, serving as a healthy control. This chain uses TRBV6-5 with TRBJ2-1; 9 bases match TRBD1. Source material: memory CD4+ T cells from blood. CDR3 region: CASSYFLPRTGAYNEQFF. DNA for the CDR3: TGTGCCAGCAGCTACTTCCTACCCCGGACAGGGGCCTACAATGAGCAGTTCTTC.